This TCR beta chain was captured in a study of blood T cell repertoires in COVID-19. The CDR3 is 13 amino acids. The V end lost 4 bases, the J end lost 4 bases, and 11 bases lay between the germline ends. CDR1 and CDR2 from the germline V gene are SQVTM and ANQGSEA. Original methodology: The assay estimated nucleated cells by amplifying reference gene primers. TCRdb's table, derived via immunoSEQ multiplex PCR, lists solely in-frame clones and lacks some. That table gives V, J and clone size, and the DNA gave D and trimming. The sample holds under 250,000 clones, roughly 86% seen once. Participants had their cohort set by participant-reported clinical history.

The rearrangement joins TRBV29-1 to TRBJ2-1; a weak D match, TRBD1 (5 bases). Material: PBMCs or T cells enriched from blood (not recorded which). The receptor was isolated from a woman aged 25 to 39 with acute COVID-19. CDR3 in amino acids: CSVVPGPYNEQFF. The CDR3 bases are TGCAGCGTTGTGCCAGGGCCTTACAATGAGCAGTTCTTC.